This entry describes one T cell receptor beta chain. This table comes from immunoSEQ multiplex PCR, and its TCRdb copy is limited to in-frame clones, with some not included. The sample holds just over 2,000,000 clones, 85% to 95% seen once. The CDR3 has 19 residues. V lost 5 bases, J lost 0 bases, and 21 bases lay in between. CDR1 is SGDLS, CDR2 YYNGEE, per germline. The data originate from a study of shared clonotypes between healthy human individuals. Sequencing was carried out using naive CD4+ T cells sorted from blood. Sample subset: CD45RA+ positively selected. The sequence derives from a man in his late teens or twenties in good health. The rearrangement links TRBV9 to TRBJ1-6; D unclear. The CDR3: CASSLQGRVPSSYNSPLHF. CDR3 nucleotides: TGTGCCAGCAGTCTCCAAGGGAGAGTCCCGAGCTCCTATAATTCACCCCTCCACTTT. The full variable domain, in which reference TRBV9 and TRBJ1-6 provide the parts outside the CDR3, is DSGVTQTPKHLITATGQRVTLRCSPRSGDLSVYWYQQSLDQGLQFLIQYYNGEERAKGNILERFSAQQFPDLHSELNLSSLELGDSALYFCASSLQGRVPSSYNSPLHFGNGTRLTVT.